The clone carrying this TCR beta chain turned up a few times. Preparing the TCRbeta library involved the use of unique molecular identifiers. Each CDR3 protein is one row after TCRdb ran MiXCR on the PCR reads. The sample lists about 500,000 distinct CDR3 sequences, about 33% occurring once. This entry belongs to a study of T-cell reconstitution after alpha-beta-depleted transplantation in children. Germline CDR1 reads SGDLS; CDR2 reads YYNGEE. The germline V and J ends were trimmed by 4 bases and 6 bases, with 17 bases remaining between them. The CDR3 has 15 residues. The sequence was obtained from a human donor who donated a stem cell graft to a child with aplastic anemia. The chain recombines TRBV9 with TRBJ2-1; D perhaps matches TRBD2 (6 bases). This specimen was PBMCs from the stem cell graft donor, taken from the stem cell graft. CDR3 in DNA: TGTGCCAGCAGCTCGGGGGAGAGCCAGTCCAATGAGCAGTTCTTC. It encodes CASSSGESQSNEQFF.